Listed here are 27 T cell receptor beta chains from one sample, sequenced in a study of blood T cell repertoires in COVID-19. Using immunoSEQ multiplex PCR, the repertoire was profiled, and TCRdb retains in-frame clones only, with some absent. Among 400,000 to 550,000 clones listed, around nine tenths were seen once. The material sequenced was PBMCs or T cells enriched from blood (not recorded which). The receptors derive from a woman under 30 with acute COVID-19.

The rearrangement joins TRBV5-4 to TRBJ1-1; D remains ambiguous. Looked up from germline, CDR1 is SGHNT and CDR2 is YYREEE (reference sequence). The V end lost 2 bases, the J end lost 1 base, and 9 bases lay between the germline ends. This CDR3 is built from 14 residues. The CDR3 DNA sequence: TGTGCCAGCAGCTTCGCGACTGGGAACACTGAAGCTTTCTTT. As protein: CASSFATGNTEAFF.

The chain has TRBV19 and TRBJ2-7, with 9 bases identical to TRBD1. V lost 5 bases and J lost 2; bases outside the gene matches: 4. Germline V gene lookup returns CDR1 LNHDA and CDR2 SQIVND (reference sequence). This CDR3 region has 14 residues. CDR3 amino acids: CASSGGQGPYEQYF. Here the CDR3 DNA reads TGTGCCAGTAGTGGGGGACAGGGCCCCTACGAGCAGTACTTC.

The chain combines TRBV5-4 with TRBJ1-6; D is uncertain. V was clipped by 3 bases and J by 7 bases, with 14 bases between them. Germline assignment: CDR1 SGHNT and CDR2 YYREEE (reference sequence). The CDR3 consists of 15 residues. CDR3 loop: CASSYEWGGNSPLHF. CDR3 coding DNA: TGTGCCAGCAGCTACGAATGGGGAGGGAATTCACCCCTCCACTTT.

The sample holds a few counts of this clone. The V gene is TRBV5-4, the J gene TRBJ2-4; 7 nucleotides match TRBD2. Germline V lookup: CDR1 SGHNT, CDR2 YYREEE (reference sequence). V was clipped by 3 bases and J by 4 bases; unmatched bases: 4. The CDR3 spans 14 residues. The CDR3 nucleotides read TGTGCCAGCAGCTCGACGGGAGGAAAAAACATTCAGTACTTC. Encoded protein: CASSSTGGKNIQYF.

The V and J genes are TRBV4-1 and TRBJ2-3, with 14 bases identical to TRBD2. CDR3 size: 13 residues. The V and J ends lost 1 base and 14 bases, in that order; junction bases with no gene match: 2. Looked up from germline, CDR1 is MGHRA and CDR2 is YSYEKL. CDR3 residues: CASSQGLAGGLYF. The CDR3 DNA sequence: TGCGCCAGCAGCCAAGGACTAGCGGGAGGGCTGTATTTT.

Only a few counts were recorded for this clone. This rearrangement joins TRBV12-3 or TRBV12-4 to TRBJ2-1; 9 bases are shared with TRBD1. V shed 4 bases, J shed 9 bases, and the junction held 1 base outside the gene matches. The CDR3 sequence is 12 residues long. The CDR3 loop is CASSWTGVEQFF. In nucleotides, the CDR3 is TGTGCCAGCAGTTGGACAGGGGTTGAGCAGTTCTTC.

The chain employs TRBV28 and TRBJ2-1; 9 nucleotides line up with TRBD2. Per the germline V gene, CDR1 is MDHEN and CDR2 is SYDVKM. J gave up 4 bases and V 5 bases, and 6 bases lay outside the gene matches. This CDR3 region has 15 residues. CDR3 in DNA: TGTGCCAGCAGTCGGGGACTAGCCGTGTACAATGAGCAGTTCTTC. This sequence encodes CASSRGLAVYNEQFF.

This clone occurred once. This chain joins TRBV7-2 and TRBJ2-7; a weak D match, TRBD2 (6 bases). This CDR3 has 16 amino acids. Trimming pared 2 bases from V and 3 bases from J, leaving 17 bases between. CDR1 SGHTA and CDR2 FQGNSA come from the germline V gene. This CDR3 reads CASSLFPDYSSYEQYF. The CDR3 region has the DNA TGTGCCAGCAGCTTATTCCCGGACTACTCAAGCTACGAGCAGTACTTC.

The V call is TRBV7-9, the J call TRBJ1-1; 7 bases agree with TRBD1. The CDR3 contains 13 residues. The V gene's germline CDR1 is SEHNR and CDR2 FQNEAQ (reference sequence). CDR3 loop: CAYGTAMNTEAFF. The DNA of the CDR3 is TGTGCGTACGGGACAGCCATGAACACTGAAGCTTTCTTT.

This chain links TRBV10-1 with TRBJ2-1, with TRBD2 identical over 8 bases. V shed 8 bases and J 8 bases; nucleotides not matched to a gene: 8. The CDR3 runs to 13 residues. Germline-derived CDR1 and CDR2 are WNHNN and SYGVQD (reference sequence). The CDR3 DNA reads TGCGCCAGCGCCCCGGGGGGGACTCATGAGCAGTTCTTC. Translation: CASAPGGTHEQFF.

The rearrangement links TRBV13 to TRBJ1-2, with D possibly matching TRBD1 (5 bases). Germline values: CDR1 PRHDT, CDR2 FYEKMQ (reference sequence). V lost 0 bases and J lost 8, with 13 bases in between. CDR3 length equals 14 residues. CDR3 loop: CASSLGEGIGGYTF. The CDR3 bases are TGTGCCAGCAGCTTAGGGGAGGGGATAGGGGGCTACACCTTC.

The chain employs TRBV29-1 and TRBJ2-3, with D tentatively TRBD1 (6 bases). The CDR3 has 13 residues. V gave up 6 bases and J gave up 6 bases, with 16 bases separating them. Germline loops: CDR1 SQVTM, CDR2 ANQGSEA. The CDR3 sequence is CSVGTSIWDTQYF. CDR3 bases: TGCAGCGTCGGGACATCCATTTGGGATACGCAGTATTTT.

The chain joins TRBV3-1 (or the pseudogene TRBV3-2) to TRBJ1-2; D uncertain. From germline, CDR1 is LGHDT and CDR2 YNNKEL (reference sequence). CDR3 size: 18 residues. V lost 0 bases and J 7 bases, leaving 24 bases between the germline ends. CDR3 residues: CASSQDRTGIGWVGGYTF. The CDR3 DNA follows: TGTGCCAGCAGCCAAGATCGAACGGGGATAGGATGGGTAGGTGGCTACACCTTC.

As regards this clone: Within the sample, other DNA sequences also encode this same CDR3. This chain connects TRBV27 to TRBJ2-3; D gene ambiguous. The V gene's germline CDR1 is MNHEY and CDR2 SMNVEV (reference sequence). Trimming took 3 bases from V and 1 from J, leaving 5 bases between them. The length of the CDR3 is 13 residues. Here the CDR3 reads CASSLSGTDTQYF. The CDR3 nucleotides are TGTGCCAGCAGTTTGTCAGGCACAGATACGCAGTATTTT.

The V and J genes are TRBV4-1 and TRBJ2-2; TRBD2 matches at 9 bases. The CDR3 runs 16 residues. In germline, CDR1 is MGHRA, CDR2 YSYEKL. V gave up 0 bases and J gave up 2 bases; unmatched junction bases: 1. The CDR3 reads CASSQETSGNTGELFF. The CDR3 DNA reads TGCGCCAGCAGCCAAGAGACTAGCGGAAACACCGGGGAGCTGTTTTTT.

In the case of this clone: Germline and junction disagree at one end, which may indicate a read error. This chain connects TRBV4-1 to TRBJ1-1; TRBD1 is a possible D gene (5 bases). The CDR3 spans 15 residues. The germline V gene has CDR1 MGHRA and CDR2 YSYEKL. The CDR3, as DNA: TGCGCCAGCAGCAAAGAGTTGGGGGGGAACACTGAAGCTTTCTTT. The encoded protein is CASSKELGGNTEAFF.

This chain joins TRBV5-6 and TRBJ1-4; D not resolved. The length of the CDR3 is 16 residues. V was trimmed by 1 base and J by 0 bases, leaving 10 bases between them. Germline CDR1 SGHDT, CDR2 YYEEEE. For the CDR3, the DNA is TGTGCCAGCAGCTTGAGAGTAAGAACAACTAATGAAAAACTGTTTTTT. Its translation is CASSLRVRTTNEKLFF.

V gene TRBV9 combines with J gene TRBJ1-2, with 7 bases identical to TRBD1. The length of the CDR3 is 15 residues. Germline CDR1 SGDLS, CDR2 YYNGEE. V was clipped by 2 bases and J by 9 bases; unmatched bases: 13. CDR3 region: CASSVPSTGIHRYTF. The DNA of the CDR3 is TGTGCCAGCAGCGTTCCCTCGACAGGGATCCATCGCTACACCTTC.

This chain links TRBV2 with TRBJ2-2; D is perhaps TRBD2 (7 bases). Germline V gives CDR1 SNHLY, CDR2 FYNNEI. The V end lost 5 bases, the J end lost 6 bases, and 13 bases lay between the germline ends. This CDR3 region has 14 residues. In DNA form, the CDR3 reads TGTGCCAGCAGTACGGGGGGCGGCGCCGGGGAGCTGTTTTTT. Protein sequence: CASSTGGGAGELFF. The entire variable domain, with the rest obtained from reference TRBV2 and TRBJ2-2, is as follows: EPEVTQTPSHQVTQMGQEVILRCVPISNHLYFYWYRQILGQKVEFLVSFYNNEISEKSEIFDDQFSVERPDGSNFTLKIRSTKLEDSAMYFCASSTGGGAGELFFGEGSRLTVL.

This chain joins TRBV28 and TRBJ2-2; 7 bases agree with TRBD2. The V gene end was trimmed by 1 base and the J gene end by 4 bases; junction bases not matched to a gene: 6. Per germline, CDR1 MDHEN and CDR2 SYDVKM. The CDR3 is made up of 16 amino acids. The CDR3 spells CASSLLSSGGTGELFF. DNA for the CDR3: TGTGCCAGCAGTTTATTATCTAGCGGAGGCACCGGGGAGCTGTTTTTT.

In DNA, the CDR3 is TGTGCCAGCAGCGACAGCGACTTCGAGCAGTACTTC. Translating it yields CASSDSDFEQYF. The V and J genes are TRBV7-2 and TRBJ2-7, with TRBD1 as a possible D gene (5 bases). CDR1 is SGHTA and CDR2 is FQGNSA in the germline V gene. The CDR3 extends over 12 amino acids. V was clipped by 5 bases and J by 6 bases, with 11 bases between them.

The V and J genes are TRBV28 and TRBJ2-1, with 7 bases that match TRBD1. V shed 9 bases and J 7 bases; nucleotides not matched to a gene: 6. Per germline, CDR1 MDHEN and CDR2 SYDVKM. The CDR3 covers 12 residues. The chain's CDR3 is CARDRSWNEQFF. In DNA, the CDR3 is TGTGCCAGGGACAGGTCGTGGAATGAGCAGTTCTTC.

The chain has TRBV7-9 and TRBJ2-1, with 11 positions matching TRBD2. Germline trimming cut 5 bases from V and 5 bases from J; bases unmatched to any gene: 5. CDR1 and CDR2 from the germline V gene are SEHNR and FQNEAQ (reference sequence). This CDR3 is 15 amino acids long. Here the CDR3 DNA reads TGTGCCAGCAGCCTCGGGACTAGCGGAAACAATGAGCAGTTCTTC. Encoded protein: CASSLGTSGNNEQFF.

The V call is TRBV6-2 or TRBV6-3, the J call TRBJ2-7; D perhaps matches TRBD1 (5 bases). V gave up 5 bases and J gave up 1 base, with 15 bases separating them. The CDR3 loop spans 15 amino acids. Germline CDR1 MNHEY, CDR2 SVGEGT. The CDR3 DNA sequence: TGTGCCAGCAGTCCCGCCTGGGGCAAGTCCTACGAGCAGTACTTC. Protein: CASSPAWGKSYEQYF.

This chain uses TRBV4-3 with TRBJ1-4; D not resolved. The CDR3 length is 14 residues. The V end lost 4 bases, the J end lost 3 bases, and 9 bases lay between the germline ends. Germline CDR1 and CDR2: LGHNA and YSLEER. CDR3 region: CASSLTVANEKLFF. Written as DNA, the CDR3 is TGCGCCAGCAGCCTTACAGTGGCTAATGAAAAACTGTTTTTT.

The chain has TRBV7-2 and TRBJ1-5, with D possibly matching TRBD1 (6 bases). V was shortened by 1 base and J by 2 bases, with 15 bases between the two germline ends. The CDR3 has 17 amino acids. CDR1 and CDR2 (germline): SGHTA, FQGNSA. CDR3 protein: CASSLGGGGSGNQPQHF. The CDR3, as DNA: TGTGCCAGCAGCTTAGGCGGCGGGGGCAGCGGCAATCAGCCCCAGCATTTT. Complete variable domain (other parts from reference TRBV7-2 and TRBJ1-5): GAGVSQSPSNKVTEKGKDVELRCDPISGHTALYWYRQSLGQGLEFLIYFQGNSAPDKSGLPSDRFSAERTGGSVSTLTIQRTQQEDSAVYLCASSLGGGGSGNQPQHFGDGTRLSIL.

This clone was counted between two and nine times. The chain employs TRBV18 and TRBJ1-2; 8 bases are shared with TRBD1. Germline loops: CDR1 KGHSH, CDR2 LQKENI. V was pared by 6 bases and J by 2 bases, with 8 bases of the junction left unmatched. This CDR3 contains 15 residues. CDR3 nucleotide sequence: TGTGCCAGCTCCCAGGGGAGGACAGGGAACTATGGCTACACCTTC. Its protein is CASSQGRTGNYGYTF.